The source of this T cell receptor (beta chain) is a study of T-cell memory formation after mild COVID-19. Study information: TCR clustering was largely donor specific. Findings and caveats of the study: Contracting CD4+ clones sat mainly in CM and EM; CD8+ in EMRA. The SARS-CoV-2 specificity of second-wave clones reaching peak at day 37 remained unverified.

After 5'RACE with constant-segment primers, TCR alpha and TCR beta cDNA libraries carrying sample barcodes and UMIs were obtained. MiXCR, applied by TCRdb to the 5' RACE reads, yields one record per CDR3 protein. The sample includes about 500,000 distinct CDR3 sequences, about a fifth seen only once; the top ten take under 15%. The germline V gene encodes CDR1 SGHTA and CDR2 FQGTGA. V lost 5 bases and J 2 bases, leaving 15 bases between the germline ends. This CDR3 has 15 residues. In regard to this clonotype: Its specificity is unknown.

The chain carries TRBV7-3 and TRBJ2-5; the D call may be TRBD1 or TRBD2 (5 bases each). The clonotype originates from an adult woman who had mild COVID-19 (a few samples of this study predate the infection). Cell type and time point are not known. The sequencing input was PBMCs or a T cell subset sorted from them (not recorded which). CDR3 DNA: TGTGCCAGCAGCCTGGGACCGACCCTTCAAGAGACCCAGTACTTC. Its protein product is CASSLGPTLQETQYF.